These 29 T cell receptor beta chains originate from one sample sequenced in a study of identifying expanded T cells in peripheral blood. Using immunoSEQ multiplex PCR, the repertoire was profiled, and TCRdb retains in-frame clones only, with some absent. The profile shows roughly 100,000 clones, more than 85% of them singletons. Input material: blood. These receptors all stem from a person aged 18 to 75 in good health.

This rearrangement joins TRBV5-6 to TRBJ2-3, with 11 bases matching TRBD1. This CDR3 region has 16 residues. J was trimmed by 4 bases and V by 6 bases; bases with no gene match: 10. Looked up from germline, CDR1 is SGHDT and CDR2 is YYEEEE. This chain's CDR3 is CASTSRWGQGADTQYF. The CDR3, as DNA: TGTGCCAGCACCTCCCGGTGGGGACAGGGGGCAGATACGCAGTATTTT. Complete variable domain (other parts from reference TRBV5-6 and TRBJ2-3): DAGVTQSPTHLIKTRGQQVTLRCSPKSGHDTVSWYQQALGQGPQFIFQYYEEEERQRGNFPDRFSGHQFPNYSSELNVNALLLGDSALYLCASTSRWGQGADTQYFGPGTRLTVL.

This clone was seen just once. CDR3 coding DNA: TGTGCCAGCCGACCGAGACAGGCTAGCAATCAGCCCCAGCATTTT. Its protein is CASRPRQASNQPQHF. The J gene is TRBJ1-5, the V gene TRBV6-1, with D possibly being TRBD1 (6 bases). Germline V lookup: CDR1 MNHNS, CDR2 SASEGT. Trimming cost V 8 bases and J 0 bases, with 14 bases left between them. This CDR3 spans 15 amino acids.

The rearrangement uses TRBV6-5 and TRBJ2-5; maybe TRBD1 (5 bases). The V gene lost 5 bases and the J gene lost 0 bases, with 10 bases spanning the gap. The germline gives CDR1 MNHEY, CDR2 SVGAGI. The CDR3 spans 14 residues. The CDR3 region is CASSTPGYQETQYF. The CDR3 DNA reads as TGTGCCAGCAGTACACCAGGGTACCAAGAGACCCAGTACTTC.

The rearrangement uses TRBV6-5 and TRBJ2-7; D is perhaps TRBD1 (6 bases). The germline V gene encodes CDR1 MNHEY and CDR2 SVGAGI. CDR3 length: 14 residues. V was clipped by 5 bases and J by 2 bases, with 13 bases between them. The DNA for the CDR3 is TGTGCCAGCAGTCAGGACAGACTTACCTACGAGCAGTACTTC. It specifies CASSQDRLTYEQYF.

The CDR3 is CASSHLKGTEAFF. CDR3 DNA sequence: TGTGCCAGCAGTCACCTTAAGGGCACTGAAGCTTTCTTT. V and J are TRBV5-5 and TRBJ1-1, with unresolved D. V was shortened by 5 bases and J by 4 bases, with 12 bases between the two germline ends. The CDR3 runs 13 residues. Germline CDR1 is SGHKS and CDR2 is YYEKEE (reference sequence).

This chain connects TRBV19 to TRBJ1-1; no clear D. Germline-derived CDR1 and CDR2 are LNHDA and SQIVND (reference sequence). Trimming pared 7 bases from V and 2 bases from J, leaving 14 bases between. CDR3 length: 14 amino acids. The CDR3 reads CASKPRQVNTEAFF. The DNA for the CDR3 is TGTGCCAGTAAACCACGCCAGGTTAACACTGAAGCTTTCTTT.

This clone appeared once. The genes are TRBV4-3 and TRBJ1-5, with D unclear. The CDR3 totals 14 residues. With 0 bases removed from V and 3 bases from J, the gap between germline ends came to 6 bases. CDR1 is LGHNA and CDR2 is YSLEER in the germline V gene. The CDR3 coding sequence is TGCGCCAGCAGCCAAGATCTGCACAATCAGCCCCAGCATTTT. Encoded protein: CASSQDLHNQPQHF.

This chain connects TRBV18 to TRBJ1-2; possible D gene TRBD1, 5 bases. This CDR3 region has 15 residues. Germline V lookup: CDR1 KGHSH, CDR2 LQKENI. Trimming cost V 2 bases and J 8 bases, with 18 bases left between them. The CDR3 protein is CASSPDLQVPWGYTF. DNA for the CDR3: TGTGCCAGCTCACCAGACTTACAGGTTCCCTGGGGCTACACCTTC.

V and J are TRBV5-1 and TRBJ2-7; no firm D call. The length of the CDR3 is 13 residues. V gave up 4 bases and J gave up 5 bases, with 13 bases separating them. The germline CDR1 and CDR2 sequences are SGHRS and YFSETQ. In DNA form, the CDR3 reads TGCGCCAGCAGCGCCGAGGTTGTGGACGAGCAGTACTTC. It yields the protein CASSAEVVDEQYF.

This sequence joins TRBV4-1 and TRBJ2-3; 10 bases are a match to TRBD2. CDR1 and CDR2 (germline): MGHRA, YSYEKL. The junction had 13 bases not matched to a gene; V was cut back by 3 bases and J by 4 bases. The CDR3 runs to 18 residues. The CDR3 DNA reads as TGCGCCAGCAGCCACCAGATGAGGAGCGGGGGGGCCGCAGATACGCAGTATTTT. The encoded protein is CASSHQMRSGGAADTQYF.

This chain's CDR3 is CASSSRQGAIPGYGYTF. The CDR3, as DNA: TGTGCCAGCAGCTCCCGACAGGGAGCCATTCCGGGCTATGGCTACACCTTC. The chain employs TRBV11-2 and TRBJ1-2, with 7 nucleotides matching TRBD1. The CDR3 has 17 amino acids. CDR1 and CDR2 (germline): SGHAT, FQNNGV. J gave up 4 bases and V 4 bases, and 15 bases lay outside the gene matches.

The V gene is TRBV11-2, the J gene TRBJ1-1; D perhaps matches TRBD1 (6 bases). The CDR3 is made up of 16 amino acids. CDR1 is SGHAT, CDR2 FQNNGV, per germline. Trimming left V 5 bases short and J 0 bases short, with 16 bases between. As DNA, the CDR3 is TGTGCCAGCAGCGTGGGGGCAGACTACATGAACACTGAAGCTTTCTTT. Translated: CASSVGADYMNTEAFF.

The chain employs TRBV5-1 and TRBJ1-5; tentatively, D is TRBD1 (6 bases). Trimming cost V 0 bases and J 7 bases, with 11 bases left between them. Looked up from germline, CDR1 is SGHRS and CDR2 is YFSETQ. This CDR3 spans 14 amino acids. The chain's CDR3 is CASSLEGQKQPQHF. The CDR3 DNA is TGCGCCAGCAGCTTGGAGGGACAAAAACAGCCCCAGCATTTT. The whole variable domain, filled in from reference TRBV5-1 and TRBJ1-5, reads KAGVTQTPRYLIKTRGQQVTLSCSPISGHRSVSWYQQTPGQGLQFLFEYFSETQRNKGNFPGRFSGRQFSNSRSEMNVSTLELGDSALYLCASSLEGQKQPQHFGDGTRLSIL.

V usage is TRBV7-9 and J usage is TRBJ2-1; perhaps TRBD2 as D (6 bases). The germline V gene encodes CDR1 SEHNR and CDR2 FQNEAQ (reference sequence). Trimming removed 6 bases at V and 7 bases at J, with 10 bases between. The CDR3 runs 12 residues. The CDR3 sequence: CASRTGGNEQFF. For the CDR3, the DNA is TGTGCCAGCAGAACTGGGGGGAATGAGCAGTTCTTC.

This clone came up once. The chain is built from TRBV12-5 and TRBJ2-3; tentatively, D is TRBD2 (7 bases). Trimming took 6 bases from V and 5 from J, leaving 18 bases between them. The CDR3 has 15 amino acids. Germline V gives CDR1 LGHNT, CDR2 FRNRAP. The CDR3 spells CASGLGGGSGDTQYF. The CDR3 DNA reads as TGTGCTAGTGGATTAGGGGGGGGCTCTGGAGATACGCAGTATTTT.

This chain uses TRBV4-1 with TRBJ1-6; 9 bases line up with TRBD1. There are 17 residues in the CDR3. V dropped 4 bases and J dropped 9; count of bases not matched to a gene: 13. Per germline, CDR1 MGHRA and CDR2 YSYEKL. The CDR3: CASSPHPGQGLGSPLHF. The CDR3 DNA reads TGCGCCAGCAGCCCACACCCGGGACAGGGCCTAGGTTCACCCCTCCACTTT.

The J gene is TRBJ1-1, the V gene TRBV7-2; perhaps TRBD1 as D (5 bases). This CDR3 contains 13 residues. From germline, CDR1 is SGHTA and CDR2 FQGNSA. V was pared by 6 bases and J by 4 bases, with 12 bases between. The chain's CDR3 is CASSSQGGTEAFF. In nucleotides, the CDR3 is TGTGCCAGCAGTTCCCAGGGAGGCACTGAAGCTTTCTTT.

The rearrangement links TRBV6-5 to TRBJ2-1; possible D gene TRBD2, 5 bases. Looked up from germline, CDR1 is MNHEY and CDR2 is SVGAGI. This CDR3 contains 15 residues. Trimming cost V 2 bases and J 2 bases, with 10 bases left between them. The DNA for the CDR3 is TGTGCCAGCAGTTACGGGAGAGCCCCCTACAATGAGCAGTTCTTC. Translation gives CASSYGRAPYNEQFF.

J is TRBJ2-7 and V is TRBV27, with D maybe TRBD2 (5 bases). The CDR3 is 15 residues long. The germline CDR1 and CDR2 sequences are MNHEY and SMNVEV (reference sequence). With 4 bases removed from V and 2 bases from J, the gap between germline ends came to 15 bases. The CDR3 DNA reads TGTGCCAGCAGTTCAGACCCGGGATTGACCTACGAGCAGTACTTC. Translated: CASSSDPGLTYEQYF.

The rearrangement links TRBV5-1 to TRBJ1-1; possible D gene TRBD1, 5 bases. Per the germline V gene, CDR1 is SGHRS and CDR2 is YFSETQ. The length of the CDR3 is 14 residues. V lost 4 bases, J lost 7 bases, and 17 bases lay in between. In nucleotides, the CDR3 is TGCGCCAGCAGCCCCGGACAAGTCGATGATGAAGCTTTCTTT. Residues: CASSPGQVDDEAFF.

The rearrangement joins TRBV7-2 to TRBJ2-5, with 13 nucleotides matching TRBD2. The ends lost 5 bases at V and 6 bases at J; junction bases unmatched: 15. Germline V gene sequence: CDR1 SGHTA, CDR2 FQGNSA. The CDR3 is made up of 18 amino acids. CDR3 loop: CASSTRLAGGPAVKTQYF. CDR3 bases: TGTGCCAGCAGCACCCGACTAGCGGGGGGCCCCGCGGTAAAGACCCAGTACTTC.

A note on this clone: The junction does not match germline at one end; this may be a read error. The rearrangement joins TRBV4-1 to TRBJ1-2; D gene ambiguous. This CDR3 is 13 amino acids long. Germline V gene data show CDR1 as MGHRA and CDR2 as YSYEKL. The CDR3 spells CASSQALVGSPNF. CDR3 DNA sequence: TGCGCCAGCAGCCAAGCCCTCGTTGGATCGCCTAACTTC.

The chain uses TRBV27 and TRBJ1-6, with a weak D call TRBD1 (5 bases). This CDR3 region has 14 residues. Trimming removed 8 bases from V and 5 bases from J, with 13 bases in between. Germline CDR1 MNHEY, CDR2 SMNVEV (reference sequence). Here the CDR3 DNA reads TGTGCCAGCCAACGGGGGTACGATAATTCACCCCTCCACTTT. This codes for CASQRGYDNSPLHF.

This chain links TRBV4-2 with TRBJ2-3; 13 positions agree with TRBD2. Per germline, CDR1 LGHNA and CDR2 YNFKEQ. Germline trimming cut 4 bases from V and 4 bases from J; bases unmatched to any gene: 11. There are 18 residues in the CDR3. CDR3 residues: CASSLYTLAGGPADTQYF. In DNA form, the CDR3 reads TGTGCCAGCAGCCTATACACACTAGCGGGGGGGCCTGCAGATACGCAGTATTTT.

Only one count was recorded for this clone. The rearrangement links TRBV4-2 to TRBJ2-7; D unclear. The CDR3 is 14 residues long. In germline, CDR1 is LGHNA, CDR2 YNFKEQ. V was pared by 0 bases and J by 0 bases, with 6 bases between. CDR3 amino acids: CASSQDAHSYEQYF. In nucleotides, the CDR3 is TGTGCCAGCAGCCAAGATGCACACTCCTACGAGCAGTACTTC.

With regard to this clone: Relative to the germline gene, one junction end is altered; a read error may explain this. The CDR3 DNA is TGCGCCAGCAGCCAAGATTGGACAGGGGTGCGGACCTACGAGCAGTATTTC. It is translated as CASSQDWTGVRTYEQYF. This chain uses TRBV7-2 with TRBJ2-7, with TRBD1 matching over 9 bases. The CDR3 is 17 residues long. Germline CDR1 reads SGHTA; CDR2 reads FQGNSA.

The gene calls are TRBV19 and TRBJ2-7; 11 bases fit TRBD2. Germline values: CDR1 LNHDA, CDR2 SQIVND (reference sequence). The CDR3 is 15 amino acids. V shed 4 bases and J 4 bases; nucleotides not matched to a gene: 6. The DNA for the CDR3 is TGTGCCAGTAGTACCATAGCGGGGGGGCCGTACGAGCAGTACTTC. The encoded protein is CASSTIAGGPYEQYF.

CDR3 nucleotides: TGTGCCACCAGCAGAGACCAGGGGGACGCAGATACGCAGTATTTT. Protein: CATSRDQGDADTQYF. The chain uses TRBV15 and TRBJ2-3, with TRBD1 identical over 7 bases. Trimming cost V 0 bases and J 4 bases; bases outside gene matches: 4. Germline V CDR1 and CDR2: LNHNV, YYDKDF (reference sequence). The CDR3 has 15 amino acids.

This clone has just one count. This chain uses TRBV7-2 with TRBJ2-2; D not resolved. With 2 bases removed from V and 1 base from J, the gap between germline ends came to 11 bases. The CDR3 sequence is 16 residues long. Germline loops: CDR1 SGHTA, CDR2 FQGNSA. The CDR3 DNA sequence: TGTGCCAGCAGCTTATTCTCCCCCCAGAACACCGGGGAGCTGTTTTTT. Its translation: CASSLFSPQNTGELFF.